This T cell receptor beta chain was captured in a study of blood T cell repertoires in COVID-19. Whole-study context: Both acute and convalescent COVID-19 samples were obtained from the United States, Italy and Spain. Sample material is recorded as cDNA or gDNA derived from T cells, B-cell-depleted T cells, or PBMCs.

Original data processing: Amplification with reference gene primers provided the estimates of nucleated cell counts. Clones were read by immunoSEQ multiplex PCR, and TCRdb kept only the in-frame ones, dropping some. The DNA gave D and trimming, while V, J and clone size come from that table. The data show about 180,000 clones, roughly 90% seen once. There are 13 residues in the CDR3. The germline V and J ends were trimmed by 4 bases and 8 bases, with 14 bases remaining between them. Germline lookup yields CDR1 SGHVS and CDR2 FQNEAQ. The TCR sequence derives from a man between 65 and 79 years old with active or convalescent COVID-19. Sequencing was done on a sample of peripheral blood. This chain links TRBV7-8 with TRBJ1-2, with D tentatively TRBD1 (5 bases). CDR3 sequence: CASSSGLEGGYTF. The DNA of the CDR3 is TGTGCCAGCAGCTCAGGGCTGGAAGGCGGCTACACCTTC.